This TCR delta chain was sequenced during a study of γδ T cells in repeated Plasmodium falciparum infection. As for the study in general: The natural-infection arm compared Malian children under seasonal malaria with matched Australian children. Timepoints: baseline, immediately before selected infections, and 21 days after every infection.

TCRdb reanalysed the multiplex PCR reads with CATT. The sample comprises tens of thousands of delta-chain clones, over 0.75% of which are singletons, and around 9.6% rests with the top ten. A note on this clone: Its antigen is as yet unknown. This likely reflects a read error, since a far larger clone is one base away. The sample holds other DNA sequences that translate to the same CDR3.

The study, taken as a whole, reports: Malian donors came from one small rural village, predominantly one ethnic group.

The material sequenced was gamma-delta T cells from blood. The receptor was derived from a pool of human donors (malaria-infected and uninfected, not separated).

CDR3 loop: CACDTVRLGDTQSTDKLIF. CDR3 DNA sequence: TGTGCCTGTGACACCGTGCGGTTGGGGGATACGCAGTCCACTGATAAACTCATCTTT. This chain links TRDV2 with TRDJ1, with TRDD3 identical over 11 bases. Since TCRdb gives no J gene, matching the DNA to germline was used here to assign it. Germline V lookup: CDR1 GEAIGNYY, CDR2 EKD. This CDR3 contains 19 residues. V shed 0 bases and J 5 bases; nucleotides not matched to a gene: 16.